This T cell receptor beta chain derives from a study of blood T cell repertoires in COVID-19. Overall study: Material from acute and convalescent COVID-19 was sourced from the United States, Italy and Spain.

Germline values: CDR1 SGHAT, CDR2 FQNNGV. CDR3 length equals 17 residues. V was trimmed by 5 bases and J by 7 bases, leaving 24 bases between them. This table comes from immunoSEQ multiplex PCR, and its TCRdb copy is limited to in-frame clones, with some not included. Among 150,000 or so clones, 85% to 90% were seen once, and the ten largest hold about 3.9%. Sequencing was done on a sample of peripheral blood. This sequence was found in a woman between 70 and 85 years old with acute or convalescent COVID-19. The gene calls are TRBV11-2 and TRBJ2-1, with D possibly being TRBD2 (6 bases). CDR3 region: CASSRVRLAGSVNEQFF. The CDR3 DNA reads TGTGCCAGCAGCCGCGTTCGTCTTGCGGGGAGTGTGAATGAGCAGTTCTTC.